The 23 T cell receptor beta chains listed next were all sequenced from one sample in a study of blood T cell repertoires in COVID-19. The repertoire was sequenced with immunoSEQ multiplex PCR; TCRdb's copy has only in-frame clones and lacks some. The table records fewer than 250,000 clones, around 83% of them present only once. Sequenced: PBMCs or T cells enriched from blood (not recorded which). Source of these receptors: a middle-aged woman in a cohort exposed to, infected with or recovered from COVID-19 (not recorded which).

The chain has TRBV29-1 and TRBJ1-2, with 7 positions matching TRBD1. The CDR3 consists of 13 residues. Trimming cost V 4 bases and J 4 bases; bases outside gene matches: 6. Germline CDR1 is SQVTM and CDR2 is ANQGSEA. The CDR3 here is CSVGLQGGYGYTF. Written as DNA, the CDR3 is TGCAGCGTTGGTCTGCAGGGGGGCTATGGCTACACCTTC.

The chain combines TRBV5-1 with TRBJ2-1; 10 bases are a match to TRBD1. Germline V gene data show CDR1 as SGHRS and CDR2 as YFSETQ. This CDR3 is 15 amino acids long. V was pared by 3 bases and J by 1 base, with 1 base of the junction left unmatched. CDR3 bases: TGCGCCAGCAGCTCGGGACAGGGGTCCTACAATGAGCAGTTCTTC. Amino acid sequence: CASSSGQGSYNEQFF.

This clone has just a few counts. The chain carries TRBV29-1 and TRBJ2-1; TRBD2 aligns across 15 bases. This CDR3 region has 19 residues. Unmatched junction bases numbered 6, after V lost 0 bases and J lost 0 bases. Germline CDR1 reads SQVTM; CDR2 reads ANQGSEA. The CDR3 DNA reads as TGCAGCGTTGAAGATCTCGGGACTAGCGGGAGGACCTCCTACAATGAGCAGTTCTTC. Its protein is CSVEDLGTSGRTSYNEQFF.

This rearrangement joins TRBV21-1 to TRBJ1-4; the table's D call, TRBD1, has no DNA check behind it. TRBV21-1 is a pseudogene segment. The CDR3 covers 17 residues. This CDR3 reads CASSEPGQDPTNEKLFF. In nucleotides, the CDR3 is TGTGCCAGCAGCGAACCAGGACAGGACCCAACTAATGAAAAACTGTTTTTT.

The chain links TRBV29-1 to TRBJ2-2, with D possibly being TRBD1 (5 bases). This CDR3 has 17 residues. In germline, CDR1 is SQVTM, CDR2 ANQGSEA. V lost 0 bases to trimming and J lost 1 base, with 15 bases between them. The CDR3 region has the DNA TGCAGCGTTGAAGACGTCGGCCTACAGGAGAACACCGGGGAGCTGTTTTTT. Protein: CSVEDVGLQENTGELFF.

The chain combines TRBV30 with TRBJ1-2; D gene ambiguous. V shed 2 bases and J shed 4 bases, with 8 bases lying between them. The germline CDR1 and CDR2 sequences are GTSNPN and SVGIG (reference sequence). The CDR3 runs to 12 residues. The CDR3 loop is CAWSPRGYGYTF. CDR3 sequence (DNA): TGTGCCTGGAGTCCCCGGGGCTATGGCTACACCTTC.

The gene calls are TRBV27 and TRBJ1-1, with a weak D call TRBD1 (5 bases). Germline V CDR1 and CDR2: MNHEY, SMNVEV (reference sequence). This CDR3 spans 15 amino acids. With 5 bases removed from V and 0 bases from J, the gap between germline ends came to 13 bases. CDR3 residues: CASSPDRGMNTEAFF. CDR3 coding DNA: TGTGCCAGCAGTCCTGACAGAGGAATGAACACTGAAGCTTTCTTT.

The chain carries TRBV7-2 and TRBJ2-3, with TRBD2 identical over 13 bases. V shed 5 bases and J 3 bases; nucleotides not matched to a gene: 14. In germline, CDR1 is SGHTA, CDR2 FQGNSA. There are 19 residues in the CDR3. This CDR3 is CASSRGGETSGRRTDTQYF. CDR3 bases: TGTGCCAGCAGCCGGGGGGGGGAGACTAGCGGGAGGAGGACAGATACGCAGTATTTT.

The V gene is TRBV27, the J gene TRBJ1-1; 8 nucleotides line up with TRBD1. The CDR3 sequence is 14 residues long. The V gene end was trimmed by 6 bases and the J gene end by 2 bases; junction bases not matched to a gene: 5. Germline V gene data show CDR1 as MNHEY and CDR2 as SMNVEV (reference sequence). For the CDR3, the DNA is TGTGCCAGCAGGGTAACAGGGGGTAACACTGAAGCTTTCTTT. Protein: CASRVTGGNTEAFF.

This clone was seen once. The chain has TRBV7-9 and TRBJ2-7; D may be TRBD1 (5 bases). The CDR3 is 13 residues long. The germline CDR1 and CDR2 sequences are SEHNR and FQNEAQ (reference sequence). V was pared by 5 bases and J by 6 bases, with 14 bases between. The CDR3 bases are TGTGCCAGCAGCCCGAGCCAGGGTTCCGAGCAGTACTTC. Its translation is CASSPSQGSEQYF. The full variable domain, rest sourced from reference TRBV7-9 and TRBJ2-7, is DTGVSQNPRHKITKRGQNVTFRCDPISEHNRLYWYRQTLGQGPEFLTYFQNEAQLEKSRLLSDRFSAERPKGSFSTLEIQRTEQGDSAMYLCASSPSQGSEQYFGPGTRLTVT.

In its sample, this clone was seen once. The rearrangement links TRBV7-2 to TRBJ1-1, with D hard to call. From germline, CDR1 is SGHTA and CDR2 FQGNSA. This CDR3 spans 16 amino acids. The V end was cut by 1 base, the J end by 0 bases, with 12 bases between. The chain's CDR3 is CASSLGPGGLNTEAFF. The CDR3 DNA reads TGTGCCAGCAGCTTAGGCCCCGGCGGTCTGAACACTGAAGCTTTCTTT. Looking up the rest from reference TRBV7-2 and TRBJ1-1 gives the full variable domain: GAGVSQSPSNKVTEKGKDVELRCDPISGHTALYWYRQSLGQGLEFLIYFQGNSAPDKSGLPSDRFSAERTGGSVSTLTIQRTQQEDSAVYLCASSLGPGGLNTEAFFGQGTRLTVV.

The chain uses TRBV9 and TRBJ1-2; tentatively, D is TRBD1 (5 bases). The CDR3 runs to 15 residues. The V end was cut by 4 bases, the J end by 1 base, with 14 bases between. Germline CDR1 is SGDLS and CDR2 is YYNGEE. The CDR3 nucleotides read TGTGCCAGCAGCCCTACAGGTAGCGGTAACTATGGCTACACCTTC. This gives the protein CASSPTGSGNYGYTF.

V and J are TRBV20-1 and TRBJ1-1, with D maybe TRBD1 (5 bases). V shed 3 bases and J shed 3 bases, with 8 bases lying between them. This CDR3 region has 12 residues. The germline gives CDR1 DFQATT, CDR2 SNEGSKA (reference sequence). CDR3 in amino acids: CSASLGDTEAFF. In DNA, the CDR3 is TGCAGTGCTAGTTTAGGGGACACTGAAGCTTTCTTT.

The chain carries TRBV13 and TRBJ2-1, with a possible D match to TRBD1 (5 bases). Trimming cost V 0 bases and J 1 base, with 10 bases left between them. The CDR3 has 16 residues. Germline assignment: CDR1 PRHDT and CDR2 FYEKMQ (reference sequence). The CDR3 is CASSLGARASYNEQFF. CDR3 nucleotides: TGTGCCAGCAGCTTAGGTGCCAGGGCTTCCTACAATGAGCAGTTCTTC.

V and J are TRBV28 and TRBJ1-5, with a tentative D call TRBD1 (6 bases). This CDR3 is 16 amino acids long. Deletions cut 8 bases from V and 0 bases from J, with 17 bases between. CDR1 and CDR2 (germline): MDHEN, SYDVKM. In DNA form, the CDR3 reads TGTGCCAGCGGAACCGAAGGGGGATATAGCAATCAGCCCCAGCATTTT. Protein sequence: CASGTEGGYSNQPQHF.

The chain carries TRBV4-3 and TRBJ2-1; 12 bases map to TRBD2. J lost 7 bases, V lost 4 bases, and 11 bases had no gene match. In germline, CDR1 is LGHNA, CDR2 YSLEER. There are 17 residues in the CDR3. The CDR3 bases are TGCGCCAGCAGCCCAAGATCAGGACTAGCGGGAACTAATGAGCAGTTCTTC. It encodes CASSPRSGLAGTNEQFF.

This chain links TRBV5-6 with TRBJ1-2; 7 nucleotides line up with TRBD1. The V and J ends lost 5 bases and 12 bases, in that order; junction bases with no gene match: 7. This CDR3 contains 11 residues. Germline V gene sequence: CDR1 SGHDT, CDR2 YYEEEE. The CDR3 bases are TGTGCCAGCAGATCTACAGGGGCCGACACCTTC. The encoded protein is CASRSTGADTF.

The CDR3 here is CASSVEGGRYEQYF. DNA for the CDR3: TGTGCCAGCAGCGTAGAGGGCGGGAGATACGAGCAGTACTTC. The V call is TRBV9, the J call TRBJ2-7, with TRBD2 identical over 7 bases. The CDR3 runs 14 residues. Trimming took 0 bases from V and 4 from J; bases not matched to a gene: 4. Germline V gives CDR1 SGDLS, CDR2 YYNGEE.

This clone was found a few times. The chain links TRBV6-2 or TRBV6-3 to TRBJ1-2; 8 nucleotides match TRBD1. The CDR3 runs to 16 residues. The trim removed 6 bases at V and 5 bases at J, leaving 14 bases unmatched. Germline CDR1 and CDR2: MNHEY and SVGEGT. The DNA of the CDR3 is TGTGCCAGCAGCGAGGGACAGGCCCTCATGGGGTATGGCTACACCTTC. Translated, it gives CASSEGQALMGYGYTF.

This clone was counted between two and nine times. The rearrangement uses TRBV29-1 and TRBJ2-7; no clear D. The CDR3 runs to 13 residues. CDR1 is SQVTM and CDR2 is ANQGSEA in the germline V gene. The V and J ends lost 4 bases and 2 bases respectively, with 12 bases between them. CDR3 coding DNA: TGCAGCGTTGTTCCCCCAGATACCTACGAGCAGTACTTC. The encoded protein is CSVVPPDTYEQYF.

CDR3 sequence: CASSLRDRGVGNYGYTF. The CDR3 region has the DNA TGTGCCAGCAGCCTCCGGGACAGGGGAGTGGGTAACTATGGCTACACCTTC. This chain connects TRBV28 to TRBJ1-2; 10 nucleotides align to TRBD1. V lost 6 bases and J lost 1; bases outside the gene matches: 11. Germline CDR1 reads MDHEN; CDR2 reads SYDVKM. The CDR3 has 17 amino acids.

The chain recombines TRBV11-2 with TRBJ2-5; possibly TRBD2 for D (5 bases). The CDR3 has 18 residues. V was pared by 0 bases and J by 5 bases, with 22 bases between. Per germline, CDR1 SGHAT and CDR2 FQNNGV. The CDR3 spells CASSLDRRFGPPGETQYF. In DNA, the CDR3 is TGTGCCAGCAGCTTAGATAGAAGGTTTGGGCCGCCGGGGGAGACCCAGTACTTC.

The chain employs TRBV7-2 and TRBJ2-5; possible D gene TRBD2, 5 bases. There are 14 residues in the CDR3. With 2 bases removed from V and 3 bases from J, the gap between germline ends came to 10 bases. In germline, CDR1 is SGHTA, CDR2 FQGNSA. CDR3 in DNA: TGTGCCAGCAGCTTAAGGAGCGGAGAAGAGACCCAGTACTTC. Translated, it gives CASSLRSGEETQYF.